This T cell receptor (beta chain) is from a study of vaccination and CD4 T cells after COVID-19. The CDR3 has 13 amino acids. The germline V and J ends were trimmed by 5 bases and 4 bases, with 11 bases remaining between them. Germline V gives CDR1 LNHDA, CDR2 SQIVND (reference sequence). With respect to this clonotype: Its antigen is not known.

Treatment described: approximately nine-day PBMC culture with coronavirus spike peptide pools or control peptides (ViraFEST assay). The Oncomine TCR Beta short-read assay was what sequenced the DNA obtained from cultured CD4+ T cells. Using its own MiXCR run on the PCR reads, TCRdb lists one record per CDR3 protein. The sample lists 11,000 to 15,000 distinct CDR3 sequences, around 30% occurring once. The sequence came from a human donor with COVID-19. The sample consisted of cultured CD4+ T cells from blood. The chain combines TRBV19 with TRBJ2-5, with D possibly being TRBD1 (6 bases). The CDR3 nucleotides read TGTGCCAGTAGTCAGACCAGGGGAGAGACCCAGTACTTC. Residues: CASSQTRGETQYF.